Shown below are 8 T cell receptor beta chains from a single sample sequenced in a study of shared clonotypes between healthy human individuals (dated by TCRdb to the early 2020s). Preparation of the library involved the immunoSEQ multiplex PCR assay. TCRdb obtained this table from immuneACCESS and retained in-frame rearrangements with V and J assigned. These tables miss some clones; where compared with another copy, unresolved V genes account for less than half of the shortfall, and the remainder is unexplained. The sample data list about 2.2 million clones, and around 93% of these were observed just once. The ten largest clones capture roughly 1.7% of the sample. For the CD8 naive samples, CD45RO-negative cells were positively selected for CCR7, yielding a CD45RA+CCR7+ population from which TemRA cells were excluded. The material sequenced was naive CD8+ T cells from PBMCs. The cell subset or site label corresponds to: CD45RA+CCR7+. The receptors originated from a man younger than 35 in good health. Some clones in this sample may be carry-over from other donors' samples.

There are a few counts of this clone. J is TRBJ1-4 and V is TRBV9; D not resolved. Per the germline V gene, CDR1 is SGDLS and CDR2 is YYNGEE. Trimming removed 6 bases at V and 13 bases at J, with 19 bases between. The CDR3 runs to 13 residues. CDR3 DNA: TGTGCCAGCACCCCCGCTTTGGGGAAAGGACTGTTTTTT. The encoded protein is CASTPALGKGLFF.

This chain links TRBV13 with TRBJ2-2; 8 bases line up with TRBD2. In germline, CDR1 is PRHDT, CDR2 FYEKMQ (reference sequence). The ends lost 4 bases at V and 3 bases at J; junction bases unmatched: 7. The CDR3 sequence is 16 residues long. The DNA for the CDR3 is TGTGCCAGCAGCTCCTCGGGAGGGGGGGACACCGGGGAGCTGTTTTTT. This gives the protein CASSSSGGGDTGELFF.

The chain links TRBV28 to TRBJ2-3; TRBD1 agrees at 7 bases. The CDR3 is 14 residues long. V was pared by 6 bases and J by 0 bases, with 3 bases of the junction left unmatched. The germline V gene has CDR1 MDHEN and CDR2 SYDVKM. CDR3 loop: CASSGTESTDTQYF. In DNA form, the CDR3 reads TGTGCCAGCAGCGGGACAGAAAGCACAGATACGCAGTATTTT.

The chain uses TRBV7-9 and TRBJ1-1, with 7 nucleotides matching TRBD1. Trimming at V came to 6 bases and at J to 8 bases, leaving 12 bases not matched to a gene. The CDR3 contains 14 residues. CDR1 is SEHNR, CDR2 FQNEAQ, per germline (reference sequence). DNA for the CDR3: TGTGCCAGCAGTAACCACAGGGGCGGGCTCGAAGCTTTCTTT. This codes for CASSNHRGGLEAFF. The variable domain in full, completed from reference TRBV7-9 and TRBJ1-1, reads DTGVSQNPRHKITKRGQNVTFRCDPISEHNRLYWYRQTLGQGPEFLTYFQNEAQLEKSRLLSDRFSAERPKGSFSTLEIQRTEQGDSAMYLCASSNHRGGLEAFFGQGTRLTVV.

This chain uses TRBV12-5 with TRBJ2-1, with 8 nucleotides matching TRBD2. The CDR3 extends over 16 amino acids. Germline V CDR1 and CDR2: LGHNT, FRNRAP. The trim removed 0 bases at V and 5 bases at J, leaving 6 bases unmatched. The CDR3 sequence is CASGLVTGGSHNEQFF. The DNA for the CDR3 is TGTGCTAGTGGTTTGGTCACGGGAGGGTCCCACAATGAGCAGTTCTTC.

This chain links TRBV11-2 with TRBJ2-7, with 10 bases identical to TRBD2. The CDR3 length is 15 residues. The V and J ends lost 1 base and 4 bases, in that order; junction bases with no gene match: 4. Germline-derived CDR1 and CDR2 are SGHAT and FQNNGV. CDR3 region: CASSLVGTSAYEQYF. The DNA of the CDR3 is TGTGCCAGCAGCTTAGTGGGGACTAGCGCTTACGAGCAGTACTTC.

The chain carries TRBV5-4 and TRBJ2-7; D is possibly TRBD1 (6 bases). The CDR3 runs to 12 residues. V was shortened by 0 bases and J by 11 bases, with 12 bases between the two germline ends. Germline assignment: CDR1 SGHNT and CDR2 YYREEE (reference sequence). The chain's CDR3 is CASSLGDTTEYF. CDR3 bases: TGTGCCAGCAGCTTGGGGGACACAACCGAGTACTTC. Full variable domain (outside the CDR3, taken from reference TRBV5-4 and TRBJ2-7): ETGVTQSPTHLIKTRGQQVTLRCSSQSGHNTVSWYQQALGQGPQFIFQYYREEENGRGNFPPRFSGLQFPNYSSELNVNALELDDSALYLCASSLGDTTEYFGPGTRLTVT.

There are a few counts of this clone. Other DNA sequences in this specimen translate into the identical CDR3. The chain combines TRBV28 with TRBJ1-2; D gene ambiguous. V lost 6 bases and J 2 bases, leaving 4 bases between the germline ends. The CDR3 runs 11 residues. Germline V gene lookup returns CDR1 MDHEN and CDR2 SYDVKM. The CDR3 nucleotides are TGTGCCAGCAGCCCCAACTATGGCTACACCTTC. Translated: CASSPNYGYTF.